This T cell receptor beta chain was sequenced during a study of spatial heterogeneity in lung cancer. Study-level information: Where they were available, follow-up PBMC samples were sequenced, at a median of approximately two years after resection. Combinations of a unique TCR and a UMI were tallied in raw reads, and on average each appeared more than ten times.

About this clonotype itself: The germline gene is not matched at one end of the junction; a read error may be the cause.

TCRdb reanalysed the 5' RACE reads using MiXCR and keeps one entry per CDR3 protein. Of 15,000 to 20,000 distinct CDR3 sequences listed, approximately 19% are singletons. The sample's time point: blood at routine non-recurrence follow-up after resection. The CDR3 extends over 14 amino acids. Germline loops: CDR1 SQVTM, CDR2 ANQGSEA. J is TRBJ2-5 and V is TRBV29-1; D is tentatively TRBD1 or TRBD2 (6 bases each). Sequenced here: PBMCs, sampled at follow-up. This clonotype originated in a male donor with early-stage non-small cell lung cancer. The CDR3, as DNA: TGCAGCATTGAATCGCCAGGAGGAGGGGGGACCCAGTACTTC. Translated, it gives CSIESPGGGGTQYF. The full variable domain, in which reference TRBV29-1 and TRBJ2-5 provide the parts outside the CDR3, is SAVISQKPSRDICQRGTSLTIQCQVDSQVTMMFWYRQQPGQSLTLIATANQGSEATYESGFVIDKFPISRPNLTFSTLTVSNMSPEDSSIYLCSIESPGGGGTQYFGPGTRLLVL.